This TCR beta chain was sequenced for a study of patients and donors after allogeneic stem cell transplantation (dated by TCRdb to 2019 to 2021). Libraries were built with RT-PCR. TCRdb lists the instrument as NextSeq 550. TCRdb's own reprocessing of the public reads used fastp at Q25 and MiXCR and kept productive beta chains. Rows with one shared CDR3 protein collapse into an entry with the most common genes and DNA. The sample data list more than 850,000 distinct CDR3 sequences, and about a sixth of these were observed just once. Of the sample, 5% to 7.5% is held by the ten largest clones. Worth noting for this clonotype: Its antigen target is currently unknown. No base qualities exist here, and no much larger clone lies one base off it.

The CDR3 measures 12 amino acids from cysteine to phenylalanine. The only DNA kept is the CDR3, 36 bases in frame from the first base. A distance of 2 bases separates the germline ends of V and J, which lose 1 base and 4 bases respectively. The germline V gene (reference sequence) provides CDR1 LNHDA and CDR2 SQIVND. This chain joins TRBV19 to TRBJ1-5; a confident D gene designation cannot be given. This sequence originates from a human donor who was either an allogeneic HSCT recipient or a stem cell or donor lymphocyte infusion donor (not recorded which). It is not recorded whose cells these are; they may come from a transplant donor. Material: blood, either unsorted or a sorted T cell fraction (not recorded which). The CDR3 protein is CASSIVNQPQHF. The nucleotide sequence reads TGTGCCAGTAGTATAGTAAATCAGCCCCAGCATTTT.